The sequence of this T cell receptor beta chain was determined in a study of spatial heterogeneity in lung cancer. The CDR3 extends over 15 amino acids. Germline V gene lookup returns CDR1 SGHDT and CDR2 YYEEEE. The germline V and J ends were trimmed by 0 bases and 7 bases, with 11 bases remaining between them. Details on this clonotype: Given a much more abundant clone one base away, this may be a read error.

Time point here: blood at routine non-recurrence follow-up after resection. No cells were sorted before sequencing. The whole RNA sequenced was extracted from tumor, nontumor lung or frozen PBMC. TCRdb reprocessed the 5' RACE reads via MiXCR and lists one record per CDR3 protein. The sample lists approximately 17,000 distinct CDR3 sequences, about 19% occurring once. Sequences were derived from PBMCs, sampled at follow-up. V and J are TRBV5-6 and TRBJ1-6, with a possible D match to TRBD1 (5 bases). The sequence came from a male donor with early-stage non-small cell lung cancer. The CDR3 is CASSLAGSMNSPLHF. The CDR3 region has the DNA TGTGCCAGCAGCTTGGCAGGGAGCATGAATTCACCCCTCCACTTT.